Each of the 20 T cell receptor beta chains below was sequenced from the same sample in a study of cytomegalovirus exposure and HLA in healthy donors. The PCR ran on 60 Vbeta and 13 Jbeta primers. Using immunoSEQ multiplex PCR, the repertoire was profiled, and TCRdb retains in-frame clones only, with some absent. The data hold roughly 56,000 clones, with around 82% observed a single time. Sample: PBMCs. The receptors originated from a boy aged 10-17 years in good health and CMV-seropositive.

The chain employs TRBV5-1 and TRBJ2-3; perhaps TRBD1 as D (6 bases). The germline V and J ends were trimmed by 4 bases and 0 bases, with 12 bases remaining between them. The germline V gene encodes CDR1 SGHRS and CDR2 YFSETQ. The CDR3 contains 15 residues. Written as DNA, the CDR3 is TGCGCCAGCAGCCGTGGGGGACACAGCACAGATACGCAGTATTTT. Protein sequence: CASSRGGHSTDTQYF.

The V gene is TRBV5-1, the J gene TRBJ1-1, with D maybe TRBD1 (6 bases). Germline-derived CDR1 and CDR2 are SGHRS and YFSETQ. The CDR3 length is 15 residues. Trimming took off 1 base at V and 1 base at J, with 11 bases between the two ends. For the CDR3, the DNA is TGCGCCAGCAGCTTGTCGGGACACGGGAACACTGAAGCTTTCTTT. Amino acids: CASSLSGHGNTEAFF.

The chain carries TRBV6-6 and TRBJ2-2; the match to TRBD2 covers 9 bases. Germline assignment: CDR1 MNHNY and CDR2 SVGAGI (reference sequence). V shed 9 bases and J 6 bases; nucleotides not matched to a gene: 14. This CDR3 has 16 residues. Here the CDR3 reads CASNYMAGGAPGELFF. The DNA of the CDR3 is TGTGCCAGTAACTACATGGCGGGGGGGGCCCCCGGGGAGCTGTTTTTT.

The chain couples TRBV27 to TRBJ1-1, with unresolved D. The CDR3 length is 13 residues. V was trimmed by 2 bases and J by 1 base, leaving 5 bases between them. Germline assignment: CDR1 MNHEY and CDR2 SMNVEV (reference sequence). For the CDR3, the DNA is TGTGCCAGCAGTTTAGGAGGGAACACTGAAGCTTTCTTT. Its translation: CASSLGGNTEAFF.

V is TRBV7-9 and J is TRBJ1-1; D not certain. Between the trimmed V and J ends, which lost 1 base and 8 bases, there was a span of 5 bases. This CDR3 contains 11 residues. In germline, CDR1 is SEHNR, CDR2 FQNEAQ (reference sequence). The CDR3 DNA is TGTGCCAGCAGCTTAGGCAGGGAAGCTTTCTTT. This codes for CASSLGREAFF.

In DNA form, the CDR3 reads TGTGCCAGCAGAAAACAACAGGGGGGGGCACCCCTCCACTTT. This gives the protein CASRKQQGGAPLHF. The chain recombines TRBV6-6 with TRBJ1-6; 8 nucleotides match TRBD1. This CDR3 comprises 14 residues. V dropped 6 bases and J dropped 11; count of bases not matched to a gene: 9. The V gene's germline CDR1 is MNHNY and CDR2 SVGAGI (reference sequence).

The chain combines TRBV4-1 with TRBJ2-7, with a possible D match to TRBD1 (5 bases). The V and J ends lost 1 base and 0 bases respectively, with 7 bases between them. Germline V CDR1 and CDR2: MGHRA, YSYEKL. The CDR3 loop spans 14 amino acids. In DNA form, the CDR3 reads TGCGCCAGCAGCCAAGGACAGCACTCCTACGAGCAGTACTTC. Amino acids: CASSQGQHSYEQYF.

The genes are TRBV2 and TRBJ1-6; D may be TRBD1 (5 bases). Germline V gene data show CDR1 as SNHLY and CDR2 as FYNNEI. The CDR3 is 22 residues long. Trimming removed 4 bases at V and 0 bases at J, with 28 bases between. The CDR3 sequence: CASSVVGLGRPGLSSYNSPLHF. CDR3 nucleotides: TGTGCCAGCAGTGTAGTCGGCCTGGGACGGCCTGGACTAAGCTCCTATAATTCACCCCTCCACTTT.

The chain carries TRBV6-5 and TRBJ1-1, with D uncertain. The CDR3 totals 14 residues. V lost 5 bases and J lost 0, with 10 bases in between. CDR1 and CDR2 (germline): MNHEY, SVGAGI. This CDR3 reads CASSTRALNTEAFF. CDR3 sequence (DNA): TGTGCCAGCAGTACTAGGGCCTTGAACACTGAAGCTTTCTTT.

The chain has TRBV5-1 and TRBJ2-7, with 7 nucleotides matching TRBD2. The germline V gene has CDR1 SGHRS and CDR2 YFSETQ. The J segment lost 2 bases and the V segment lost 3 bases, leaving 5 bases of the junction unmatched. This CDR3 is 14 amino acids long. The CDR3 spells CASSSGGNPYEQYF. CDR3 in DNA: TGCGCCAGCAGCTCCGGGGGGAACCCCTACGAGCAGTACTTC.

The rearrangement links TRBV27 to TRBJ1-1; 7 bases match TRBD1. Germline V gene lookup returns CDR1 MNHEY and CDR2 SMNVEV (reference sequence). The CDR3 covers 14 residues. V lost 4 bases, J lost 2 bases, and 4 bases stayed unmatched. In DNA form, the CDR3 reads TGTGCCAGCAGTTACGGACAGGCTAACACTGAAGCTTTCTTT. Protein: CASSYGQANTEAFF.

This chain links TRBV5-1 with TRBJ2-2; D unresolved. Between the trimmed V and J ends, which lost 6 bases and 2 bases, there was a span of 14 bases. Germline CDR1 is SGHRS and CDR2 is YFSETQ. The CDR3 is 15 residues long. The CDR3 DNA follows: TGCGCCAGCACCCCAGTCACCCAAAACACCGGGGAGCTGTTTTTT. Translated: CASTPVTQNTGELFF. Full variable domain (missing parts from reference TRBV5-1 and TRBJ2-2): KAGVTQTPRYLIKTRGQQVTLSCSPISGHRSVSWYQQTPGQGLQFLFEYFSETQRNKGNFPGRFSGRQFSNSRSEMNVSTLELGDSALYLCASTPVTQNTGELFFGEGSRLTVL.

The chain links TRBV5-6 to TRBJ2-5; D is unresolved. The V gene's germline CDR1 is SGHDT and CDR2 YYEEEE. The CDR3 is 15 amino acids. Deletions cut 0 bases from V and 1 base from J, with 10 bases between. The CDR3 loop is CASSLAAGRQETQYF. CDR3 sequence (DNA): TGTGCCAGCAGCTTGGCCGCCGGTCGCCAAGAGACCCAGTACTTC.

The chain employs TRBV7-9 and TRBJ2-5, with TRBD1 identical over 7 bases. CDR1 SEHNR and CDR2 FQNEAQ come from the germline V gene (reference sequence). Trimming at V came to 1 base and at J to 1 base, leaving 12 bases not matched to a gene. The length of the CDR3 is 18 residues. The CDR3 loop is CASSLDFGLGGSQETQYF. The CDR3 nucleotides read TGTGCCAGCAGCTTAGATTTCGGCTTAGGGGGCTCCCAAGAGACCCAGTACTTC.

V and J are TRBV4-1 and TRBJ1-2, with D possibly matching TRBD1 (5 bases). Germline lookup yields CDR1 MGHRA and CDR2 YSYEKL. V lost 4 bases to trimming and J lost 6 bases, with 12 bases between them. This CDR3 contains 13 residues. The CDR3 DNA is TGCGCCAGCAGCCCCGGGGGAGGGAATGGCTACACCTTC. Its protein product is CASSPGGGNGYTF.

The chain employs TRBV9 and TRBJ2-2; 10 nucleotides agree with TRBD2. This CDR3 has 15 residues. Germline V lookup: CDR1 SGDLS, CDR2 YYNGEE. J was trimmed by 5 bases and V by 4 bases; bases with no gene match: 5. Here the CDR3 reads CASSLTSGATGELFF. The CDR3 nucleotides are TGTGCCAGCAGCTTAACTAGCGGGGCGACCGGGGAGCTGTTTTTT.

The chain is built from TRBV2 and TRBJ2-3; 11 bases are a match to TRBD1. Trimming removed 5 bases from V and 5 bases from J; junction bases left unmatched: 6. Germline loops: CDR1 SNHLY, CDR2 FYNNEI. This CDR3 contains 15 residues. CDR3 DNA sequence: TGTGCCAGCAGTCTGGGACAGGGGGGGGGAGATACGCAGTATTTT. It specifies CASSLGQGGGDTQYF. The whole variable domain, remainder taken from reference TRBV2 and TRBJ2-3, is EPEVTQTPSHQVTQMGQEVILRCVPISNHLYFYWYRQILGQKVEFLVSFYNNEISEKSEIFDDQFSVERPDGSNFTLKIRSTKLEDSAMYFCASSLGQGGGDTQYFGPGTRLTVL.

The V call is TRBV6-1, the J call TRBJ1-5; D is possibly TRBD1 (5 bases). The V and J ends lost 8 bases and 15 bases respectively, with 17 bases between them. The CDR3 sequence is 11 residues long. Germline V gene lookup returns CDR1 MNHNS and CDR2 SASEGT. Written as DNA, the CDR3 is TGTGCCAGCCTAGGACGGGACTGGAGGCATTTT. Protein sequence: CASLGRDWRHF.

The chain has TRBV6-6 and TRBJ2-5, with 7 bases aligning to TRBD1. Unmatched junction bases numbered 3, after V lost 5 bases and J lost 3 bases. Germline V CDR1 and CDR2: MNHNY, SVGAGI (reference sequence). This CDR3 has 13 amino acids. CDR3 protein: CASSHTGEETQYF. The CDR3 DNA reads TGTGCCAGCAGTCATACAGGGGAAGAGACCCAGTACTTC.

Only one count was recorded for this clone. This CDR3 is CASRDNRNTGELFF. CDR3 DNA: TGTGCCAGTAGGGACAATCGGAACACCGGGGAGCTGTTTTTT. This chain joins TRBV19 and TRBJ2-2; TRBD1 is a possible D gene (5 bases). Germline V gene sequence: CDR1 LNHDA, CDR2 SQIVND (reference sequence). V was cut by 6 bases and J by 1 base, with 9 bases left in between. The CDR3 extends over 14 amino acids.